This is a list of T cell receptor beta chains from one sample in a study of blood T cell repertoires in COVID-19. The assay was immunoSEQ multiplex PCR, and TCRdb's table has in-frame clones only and misses some. The table lists about 140,000 clones, roughly four fifths of them singletons. The sample was peripheral blood. Receptor source: a woman of 80 years or more with active or convalescent COVID-19. CDR3s leave out the opening cysteine and the closing phenylalanine or tryptophan. D genes are given only for firm matches.

v_call d_call cdr3_aa
TRBV6-5 - ASSPFGGNYGYT
TRBV27 TRBD1 ASSSGQEVYYGYT
TRBV19 TRBD2 ASSIPSGNSKDEQF
TRBV9 - ASSETGYSYEQY
TRBV11-2 TRBD1 ASSLTQGSGELF
TRBV29-1 - SVGDTLHEQY
TRBV6-5 - ASSYSNEGSSYEQY
TRBV6-5 - ASRGIASTDTQY
TRBV7-6 - ASTEGGAGSPLH
TRBV2 - ASKDGSTYYEQY
TRBV4-2 TRBD2 ASTRGDTGELF
TRBV15 TRBD1 ATSRERLGTGNTEAF
TRBV30 TRBD1 AWSVPGGGYEQY
TRBV30 - ACHRGGALAF
TRBV28 - ASSLGVGGTEAF
TRBV5-1 - ASSTGQLDTEAF
TRBV7-6 - ASSLSGGTNGGYT
TRBV2 - ASSPPPWDLFNGEEKLF
TRBV7-8 - ASSPLTGGYSYEQY
TRBV4-1 - ASSLEQDLGYT
TRBV7-2 - ASSLDSGFQPQH
TRBV6-2/TRBV6-3 TRBD1 ASSYRTGVKETQY